The rows below give T cell receptor beta chains drawn from one sample of a study of shared clonotypes between healthy human individuals. Sequenced by immunoSEQ multiplex PCR; TCRdb stores in-frame clones only, minus some. The repertoire holds approximately 2,300,000 clones, with 85% to 95% as singletons. The sequenced sample was naive CD4+ T cells from PBMCs. The receptors were gathered from a man aged 18 to 30 in good health. Some clones in this sample may be carry-over from other donors' samples. Both conserved end residues are part of each CDR3. The order of the fields is J gene, clone size, V gene, D gene, CDR3 protein, CDR3 DNA. D genes are given only for firm matches. Clone size appears in some rows only: once, few, many, or a class for an expanded clone.

>TRBJ2-1|once|TRBV7-8|TRBD2
CASSFILAGDNEQFF
TGTGCCAGCAGCTTTATCCTCGCGGGGGACAATGAGCAGTTCTTC
>TRBJ1-5|-|TRBV10-3|TRBD1
CATQGAGQPQHF
TGTGCCACCCAGGGGGCCGGTCAGCCCCAGCATTTT
>TRBJ2-7|-|TRBV11-2|-
CASSWGRDPSYYEQYF
TGTGCCAGCAGTTGGGGGCGGGACCCCTCCTACTACGAGCAGTACTTC
>TRBJ2-7|-|TRBV4-1|-
CASSQDLPATYEQYF
TGCGCCAGCAGCCAAGATCTGCCTGCTACCTACGAGCAGTACTTC
>TRBJ1-4|-|TRBV27|-
CASSFGGTSRKLFF
TGTGCCAGCAGTTTTGGGGGGACCTCGAGAAAACTGTTTTTT
>TRBJ2-7|-|TRBV7-2|-
CASSLDPSSYEQYF
TGTGCCAGCAGCTTAGATCCTAGCTCCTACGAGCAGTACTTC
>TRBJ2-3|-|TRBV28|TRBD2
CASRTPGLAGGPEADTQYF
TGTGCCAGCCGAACTCCGGGACTAGCGGGAGGGCCAGAGGCAGATACGCAGTATTTT
>TRBJ1-2|-|TRBV5-1|-
CASTPGRQAAYGYTF
TGCGCCAGCACCCCGGGTCGTCAGGCGGCCTATGGCTACACCTTC
>TRBJ2-2|-|TRBV5-6|-
CASSRGNTGELFF
TGTGCCAGCAGTCGAGGGAACACCGGGGAGCTGTTTTTT
>TRBJ2-1|-|TRBV7-3|-
CASSLGGSYNEQFF
TGTGCCAGCAGCTTGGGAGGCTCCTACAATGAGCAGTTCTTC
>TRBJ2-1|-|TRBV11-2|-
CASSLVMSYNEQFF
TGTGCCAGCAGCTTAGTAATGTCCTACAATGAGCAGTTCTTC
>TRBJ2-3|once|TRBV5-4|-
CASSQGASQVDTQYF
TGTGCCAGCAGCCAAGGAGCCTCACAAGTGGATACGCAGTATTTT
>TRBJ2-5|-|TRBV28|TRBD2
CASSLGLAGVETQYF
TGTGCCAGCAGTTTGGGACTAGCGGGAGTAGAGACCCAGTACTTC
>TRBJ1-1|-|TRBV30|-
CAWSVGAGSGEAFF
TGTGCCTGGAGTGTAGGCGCGGGAAGTGGGGAAGCTTTCTTT
>TRBJ2-7|-|TRBV19|-
CASSITGVYEQYF
TGTGCCAGTAGTATAACAGGAGTCTACGAGCAGTACTTC
>TRBJ1-1|-|TRBV29-1|-
CSVRLNTEAFF
TGCAGCGTTCGGTTGAACACTGAAGCTTTCTTT
>TRBJ1-5|-|TRBV6-1|-
CASSDRNQPQHF
TGTGCCAGCAGTGACCGAAATCAGCCCCAGCATTTT
>TRBJ2-1|-|TRBV7-3|-
CASSLSGAEQFF
TGTGCCAGCAGCTTATCTGGGGCTGAGCAGTTCTTC
>TRBJ1-4|few|TRBV29-1|-
CSVDGGVGEKLFF
TGCAGCGTTGATGGGGGCGTGGGTGAAAAACTGTTTTTT
>TRBJ1-1|-|TRBV4-1|-
CASSQEHRGWTEAFF
TGCGCCAGCAGCCAAGAACATAGGGGGTGGACTGAAGCTTTCTTT
>TRBJ2-1|-|TRBV9|TRBD1
CASSITGTGLNEQFF
TGTGCCAGCAGCATAACCGGGACAGGGCTTAATGAGCAGTTCTTC
>TRBJ2-5|once|TRBV7-9|TRBD2
CASSLGLAGGRAQYF
TGTGCCAGCAGCCTGGGACTAGCGGGAGGGAGGGCCCAGTACTTC
>TRBJ2-2|few|TRBV6-6|-
CASSYPITGELFF
TGTGCCAGCAGTTACCCTATTACGGGGGAGCTGTTTTTT
>TRBJ2-5|-|TRBV27|TRBD1
CASSLSTGGAETQYF
TGTGCCAGCAGTTTATCAACAGGGGGCGCAGAGACCCAGTACTTC
>TRBJ2-7|-|TRBV29-1|-
CSVGSPGGTYEQYF
TGCAGCGTTGGGTCCCCTGGCGGGACCTACGAGCAGTACTTC
>TRBJ2-5|-|TRBV7-9|-
CASSSPRALRETQYF
TGTGCCAGCAGCTCCCCGCGGGCCTTACGGGAGACCCAGTACTTC
>TRBJ2-7|-|TRBV15|TRBD2
CATSLTSAPYEQYF
TGTGCCACCAGCCTAACTAGCGCGCCCTACGAGCAGTACTTC
>TRBJ2-1|-|TRBV5-1|-
CASSLYGNSYNEQFF
TGCGCCAGCAGCTTGTATGGGAACTCCTACAATGAGCAGTTCTTC
>TRBJ1-2|-|TRBV28|-
CASRGDRLNDGYTF
TGTGCCAGCCGAGGGGACCGGCTTAACGATGGCTACACCTTC
>TRBJ1-1|-|TRBV28|-
CASNVGGAGDTEAFF
TGTGCCAGCAATGTTGGGGGCGCCGGGGATACTGAAGCTTTCTTT
>TRBJ1-1|-|TRBV9|TRBD1
CASSKGTGNTEAFF
TGTGCCAGCAGCAAAGGGACAGGGAACACTGAAGCTTTCTTT
>TRBJ1-5|-|TRBV5-1|-
CASSLWGDQPQHF
TGCGCCAGCAGCTTGTGGGGGGATCAGCCCCAGCATTTT
>TRBJ2-3|-|TRBV7-9|TRBD1
CASSVGQGAADTQYF
TGTGCCAGCAGCGTCGGACAGGGGGCTGCAGATACGCAGTATTTT
>TRBJ2-1|once|TRBV5-6|-
CASSLAANNEQFF
TGTGCCAGCAGCTTGGCTGCGAACAATGAGCAGTTCTTC
>TRBJ1-4|-|TRBV4-3|-
CASSQALQKGGEKLFF
TGCGCCAGCAGCCAGGCTCTACAGAAAGGAGGAGAAAAACTGTTTTTT
>TRBJ1-2|-|TRBV29-1|-
CSAPAWGGYTF
TGCAGCGCTCCAGCATGGGGCGGCTACACCTTC
>TRBJ2-7|-|TRBV28|-
CASSFPLTGLTYEQYF
TGTGCCAGCAGTTTCCCCTTGACAGGTCTGACCTACGAGCAGTACTTC
>TRBJ2-2|-|TRBV28|-
CASSLYRAAGGELFF
TGTGCCAGCAGTTTATACAGGGCGGCAGGCGGGGAGCTGTTTTTT
>TRBJ2-1|-|TRBV5-1|TRBD1
CASSLDRGYNEQFF
TGCGCCAGCAGCTTGGACAGGGGCTACAATGAGCAGTTCTTC
>TRBJ1-5|-|TRBV19|TRBD1
CASRNRGSNQPQHF
TGTGCCAGTAGGAACAGGGGGAGCAATCAGCCCCAGCATTTT
>TRBJ1-5|-|TRBV10-3|-
CAINRVGSNQPQHF
TGTGCCATCAACAGGGTGGGTAGCAATCAGCCCCAGCATTTT
>TRBJ1-5|few|TRBV19|-
CASSIGHRVQHF
TGTGCCAGTAGTATCGGCCACAGGGTCCAGCATTTT
>TRBJ2-7|-|TRBV15|-
CATSRGRSPWEQYF
TGTGCCACCAGCAGAGGCAGAAGCCCTTGGGAGCAGTACTTC
>TRBJ2-1|-|TRBV6-5|-
CASRSRDQYNEQFF
TGTGCCAGCAGAAGCCGGGACCAGTACAATGAGCAGTTCTTC
>TRBJ2-7|-|TRBV28|TRBD2
CASSLRGLIAGGSYEQYF
TGTGCCAGCAGTTTAAGGGGGTTAATAGCGGGAGGGTCCTACGAGCAGTACTTC
>TRBJ1-4|-|TRBV18|-
CASSRSRVGTNEKLFF
TGTGCCAGCTCACGTTCCAGGGTTGGGACTAATGAAAAACTGTTTTTT
>TRBJ1-5|once|TRBV2|-
CASSEALAGDQPQHF
TGTGCCAGCAGTGAAGCGCTTGCGGGAGATCAGCCCCAGCATTTT
>TRBJ2-4|-|TRBV15|-
CATSREELARLAKNIQYF
TGTGCCACCAGCAGAGAGGAACTAGCACGATTAGCCAAAAACATTCAGTACTTC
>TRBJ2-1|-|TRBV19|TRBD1
CASSIDRVREQFF
TGTGCCAGTAGTATCGACAGGGTAAGAGAGCAGTTCTTC
>TRBJ2-7|once|TRBV18|-
CASSPPGNYEQYF
TGTGCCAGCTCACCCCCCGGGAACTACGAGCAGTACTTC
>TRBJ2-1|-|TRBV7-2|-
CASSFPRGNSYNEQFF
TGTGCCAGCAGCTTCCCCCGGGGAAACTCCTACAATGAGCAGTTCTTC
>TRBJ2-2|-|TRBV5-6|-
CASSPRWGTLNTGELFF
TGTGCCAGCAGCCCCCGGTGGGGGACACTTAACACCGGGGAGCTGTTTTTT
>TRBJ1-1|-|TRBV5-1|-
CASSLGRQMNTEAFF
TGCGCCAGCAGCTTGGGGAGACAGATGAACACTGAAGCTTTCTTT
>TRBJ2-1|-|TRBV5-1|TRBD2
CASSKPGLAGDNEQFF
TGCGCCAGCAGCAAACCGGGACTAGCGGGTGACAATGAGCAGTTCTTC